Described below is a single TCR beta chain sequence and its context. This sample was included in a study of blood T cell repertoires in COVID-19. Turning to the study itself: Donors in the United States, Italy and Spain gave samples during acute or convalescent COVID-19.

Assay used: immunoSEQ multiplex PCR; TCRdb lists only in-frame clones, some missing. Of roughly 250,000 clones listed, about 87% were seen once; the top ten hold 3.5% to 4.5%. Losses at the gene ends were 4 bases for V and 4 bases for J; bases not matched to a gene: 12. Germline assignment: CDR1 SGHAT and CDR2 FQNNGV. CDR3 length equals 17 residues. Sequenced: peripheral blood. The rearrangement joins TRBV11-2 to TRBJ1-2; 10 positions agree with TRBD1. The receptor's source is a woman aged 40 to 50 with acute or convalescent COVID-19. The CDR3 nucleotides read TGTGCCAGCAGCTCCCTACGGGACAGGGGACACCCCTATGGCTACACCTTC. Protein sequence: CASSSLRDRGHPYGYTF.